The clone carrying this T cell receptor (beta chain) was seen many times. Its antigen is still unknown. This entry comes from a study of beta chain features in type 1 diabetes. The length of the CDR3 is 12 residues. V was clipped by 0 bases and J by 5 bases, with 7 bases between them. Germline CDR1 is GTSNPN and CDR2 is SVGIG (reference sequence). Of the isolated RNA, all was reverse transcribed, and so the sequenced material was expressed TCRB transcripts. TCRdb's copy holds only in-frame clones and misses some; the assay was immunoSEQ multiplex PCR. The sample shows some 220,000 clones, approximately 10% of them seen only once. General study points: TCRB CDR3 length was moderately but significantly reduced in all four CD4+ subsets of Type 1 diabetes patients. Fewer junction insertions and more nucleotide deletions appeared in type 1 diabetes patients.

The rearrangement links TRBV30 to TRBJ2-5, with a weak D call TRBD2 (5 bases). The sequencing sample was made of central memory CD4+ T cells from blood. The source is a man aged 18 to 35 in good health. The CDR3 sequence: CAWSVTGETQYF. The CDR3 nucleotides are TGTGCCTGGAGTGTAACGGGGGAGACCCAGTACTTC.